This is a list of T cell receptor beta chains from one sample in a study of cytotoxic CD8 clonotypes in ibrutinib-treated CLL. Method: immunoSEQ multiplex PCR; TCRdb's copy keeps in-frame clones and lacks some. The sample has hundreds of thousands of clones, 70% seen once. This specimen was PBMCs, taken after 24 months of ibrutinib treatment. These receptors were collected from a human donor with chronic lymphocytic leukemia. CDR3s include the opening cysteine and the closing phenylalanine or tryptophan. A D gene is named only where the DNA matches it firmly. The size of a clone is reported for some rows only, either as once, few or many, or as a class for expanded clones.

clone size,J gene,D gene,V gene,CDR3 DNA,CDR3 protein
few,TRBJ2-1,NA,TRBV9,TGTGCCAGCAGCGGACGATCAGACAATGAGCAGTTCTTC,CASSGRSDNEQFF
NA,TRBJ1-2,NA,TRBV28,TGTGCCAGCAGTTTTGCCGGGGCCAGCTATGGCTACACCTTC,CASSFAGASYGYTF
few,TRBJ1-4,TRBD1,TRBV11-2,TGTGCCAGCAGCTTGGGACAGGGAGGTGAAAAACTGTTTTTT,CASSLGQGGEKLFF
NA,TRBJ2-5,NA,TRBV29-1,TGCAGCGGAGCGTACCAAGAGACCCAGTACTTC,CSGAYQETQYF
NA,TRBJ2-7,NA,TRBV27,TGTGCCAGCAGTGCCCGAGGGGGGGTAGGGTACGAGCAGTACTTC,CASSARGGVGYEQYF
few,TRBJ1-2,TRBD1,TRBV11-2,TGTGCCAGCAGCTTAGAGGACAGGCGCTCCTTTGGCTACACCTTC,CASSLEDRRSFGYTF
once,TRBJ2-5,TRBD1,TRBV19,TGTGCCAGTAGTGTACAGGGGCGGGAGACCCAGTACTTC,CASSVQGRETQYF
few,TRBJ2-5,NA,TRBV4-1,TGCGCCAGCAGCCAAGATTTGGAGACCCAGTACTTC,CASSQDLETQYF
NA,TRBJ1-5,TRBD1,TRBV5-1,TGCGCCAGCAGCTTGATAGGGGGCGAGAGCAATCAGCCCCAGCATTTT,CASSLIGGESNQPQHF
few,TRBJ2-3,NA,TRBV29-1,TGCAGCGCCTCCGACCACACAGATACGCAGTATTTT,CSASDHTDTQYF
NA,TRBJ1-2,NA,TRBV7-3,TGTGCCAGCAGCGCAATACAGGGTACGGGCTACACCTTC,CASSAIQGTGYTF
NA,TRBJ2-2,TRBD1,TRBV9,TGTGCCAGCAGCGTAGGCAGGGGGAGTTTCACCGGGGAGCTGTTTTTT,CASSVGRGSFTGELFF
NA,TRBJ2-7,TRBD2,TRBV7-3,TGTGCCAGCAGCTTCGAGGCTAGCGGTTACGAGCAGTACTTC,CASSFEASGYEQYF
NA,TRBJ1-4,NA,TRBV19,TGTGCCAGTAGTATAAGTGAGGAACTGTTTTTT,CASSISEELFF
few,TRBJ2-7,NA,TRBV11-2,TGTGCCAGCAGCTTAGAGAGGGTCTCCGCCTACGAGCAGTACTTC,CASSLERVSAYEQYF
NA,TRBJ1-5,TRBD1,TRBV30,TGTGCCTGGAGTAGGGACAGGGGGGGTCAGCCCCAGCATTTT,CAWSRDRGGQPQHF
once,TRBJ2-1,TRBD2,TRBV4-3,TGCGCCAGCAGCCAAGGCTGGACAGTATCTGGACTAGCGGGCAACAATGAGCAGTTCTTC,CASSQGWTVSGLAGNNEQFF
NA,TRBJ2-5,TRBD1,TRBV11-2,TGTGCCAGCAGCTTTTCGACAGGGAAACAAGAGACCCAGTACTTC,CASSFSTGKQETQYF
once,TRBJ1-1,NA,TRBV2,TGTGCCAGCACCATCCAGACAGGCACTGAAGCTTTCTTT,CASTIQTGTEAFF
NA,TRBJ2-1,NA,TRBV7-3,TGTGCCAGCAGCTTAATGGGGGTGGAAGATGAGCAGTTCTTC,CASSLMGVEDEQFF
NA,TRBJ1-2,TRBD1,TRBV28,TGTGCCAGCAGTAAGGGGGACAGGGTGAACTATGGCTACACCTTC,CASSKGDRVNYGYTF
once,TRBJ2-3,NA,TRBV5-1,TGCGCCAGCAGCCCCCAGAGCCGACCCCCAGATACGCAGTATTTT,CASSPQSRPPDTQYF
NA,TRBJ1-1,NA,TRBV9,TGTGCCAGCAGCGTAGGCTACAGAGTAAACACTGAAGCTTTCTTT,CASSVGYRVNTEAFF